Presented here are 24 T cell receptor beta chains from one specimen sequenced in a study of tumor-infiltrating lymphocytes in primary liver carcinoma. The tissue used was unsorted bulk material of roughly 17-34 mg. RNA and DNA were co-extracted from it with the AllPrep DNA/RNA mini kit. TCR beta cDNA came from about 500 ng total RNA, primed with a constant-region primer. Modified slightly, ARM-PCR produced TCR beta libraries over three nested multiplex PCR rounds. TRBV1-TRBV30 forward and Cbeta reverse primers drove the first two approximately 10-cycle rounds. TCRdb re-called the multiplex PCR reads with MiXCR, one entry per CDR3 protein. The sample includes 50,000 to 70,000 distinct CDR3 sequences, over 65% of them seen just once. Material: liver tumor tissue from sampling region 2. Documented subset: tumor region T2, inferior pole. The receptors come from a man aged 35 to 55 with primary liver carcinoma and hepatitis B virus infection.

Notes on this clonotype: With a much larger clone just one base away, this may be a read error. The chain uses TRBV5-1 and TRBJ2-7; the match to TRBD2 covers 15 bases. CDR3 length: 17 amino acids. From germline, CDR1 is SGHRS and CDR2 YFSETQ. The CDR3 region is CANSRTSGRVGSYEQYF. CDR3 nucleotide sequence: TGCGCCAACAGCCGGACTAGCGGGAGGGTAGGGTCCTACGAGCAGTACTTC.

This clonotype showed up just once. The rearrangement links TRBV12-3 or TRBV12-4 to TRBJ1-1; D is unclear. The CDR3 contains 14 residues. Trimming cost V 9 bases and J 0 bases, with 14 bases left between them. For the CDR3, the DNA is TGTGCCAGTAGCGCCAGTACCTTGAACACTGAAGCTTTCTTT. Translation gives CASSASTLNTEAFF.

This clonotype was seen more than once but under ten times. This clone may be a read error of a much larger clone one base away. The V gene is TRBV29-1, the J gene TRBJ1-1; unclear D gene. Deletions cut 8 bases from V and 0 bases from J, with 19 bases between. Germline CDR1 and CDR2: SQVTM and ANQGSEA. The CDR3 has 15 amino acids. The chain's CDR3 is CSIGSGWGMNTEAFF. Written as DNA, the CDR3 is TGCAGCATTGGATCCGGGTGGGGTATGAACACTGAAGCTTTCTTT.

This clonotype was detected only once. Sequence at one end of the junction differs from germline and may be a read error. The chain recombines TRBV29-1 with TRBJ2-3, with unresolved D. Germline-derived CDR1 and CDR2 are SQVTM and ANQGSEA. This CDR3 has 10 residues. CDR3 nucleotide sequence: TGCGGCGTCGACACAGATATGCAGTATTTT. Encoded protein: CGVDTDMQYF.

This clonotype occurred many times. V and J are TRBV29-1 and TRBJ2-7; 7 positions agree with TRBD1. The CDR3 extends over 14 amino acids. V lost 6 bases and J lost 7; bases outside the gene matches: 15. Germline lookup yields CDR1 SQVTM and CDR2 ANQGSEA. The CDR3 DNA reads as TGCAGCGTCCCAGACAGGGTGGATCAGGTTGAGCAGTACTTC. This gives the protein CSVPDRVDQVEQYF.

J is TRBJ2-1 and V is TRBV5-4, with D possibly being TRBD2 (5 bases). This CDR3 region has 14 residues. Germline lookup yields CDR1 SGHNT and CDR2 YYREEE (reference sequence). V lost 5 bases and J 5 bases, leaving 14 bases between the germline ends. The CDR3 spells CASRRQGSHNEQFF. Written as DNA, the CDR3 is TGTGCCAGCAGACGCCAAGGGAGCCACAATGAGCAGTTCTTC.

This clonotype was counted ten times or more. At one of its ends the junction is not consistent with the germline gene, which may arise from a read error. This chain connects TRBV28 to TRBJ2-7, with D possibly TRBD1 on 5 matching bases. This CDR3 has 10 residues. Germline V gene sequence: CDR1 MDHEN, CDR2 SYDVKM. The CDR3 nucleotides are TGTGCCAGCCATGATAGGGGAAGGGTCTTC. It yields the protein CASHDRGRVF.

A note on this clonotype: Mismatch with germline at one junction end may stem from a read error. The chain links TRBV6-2 or TRBV6-3 to TRBJ1-5; D is undetermined. Germline V gives CDR1 MNHEY, CDR2 SVGEGT. CDR3 length equals 13 residues. The CDR3 bases are TGTGCCAGCAGTTCTTCCTTAGATCAGCCCCATCATTTT. Protein product: CASSSSLDQPHHF.

This chain links TRBV9 with TRBJ1-2, with 12 nucleotides matching TRBD1. J was trimmed by 9 bases and V by 2 bases; bases with no gene match: 14. Looked up from germline, CDR1 is SGDLS and CDR2 is YYNGEE. The CDR3 is made up of 17 amino acids. The CDR3 coding sequence is TGTGCCAGCAGCGTGGGGGGACAGGGGGCAAGGTATCTTAGCTACACCTTC. This sequence encodes CASSVGGQGARYLSYTF.

This clonotype was found once. At one end the junction does not follow the germline gene, possibly because of a read error. The chain employs TRBV4-3 and TRBJ2-7; D remains unclear. The CDR3 is 15 amino acids. CDR1 LGHNA and CDR2 YSLEER come from the germline V gene. The CDR3 spells CVSSQDQKTPYEQYF. The CDR3 nucleotides are TGCGTCAGCAGCCAAGATCAGAAGACTCCCTACGAGCAGTACTTC.

With regard to this clonotype: Because it lacks the conserved phenylalanine or tryptophan at the end, this CDR3 is likely a read error. The V call is TRBV12-5, the J call TRBJ2-3, with D tentatively TRBD2 (5 bases). CDR1 and CDR2 from the germline V gene are LGHNT and FRNRAP. There are 14 residues in the CDR3. CDR3 in amino acids: CVSADQLGVHTQYY. The CDR3 DNA reads TGTGTTAGTGCCGACCAACTAGGAGTGCATACGCAGTATTAT.

Worth noting for this clonotype: Relative to the germline gene, one junction end is altered; a read error may explain this. This rearrangement joins TRBV29-1 to TRBJ1-5; the D gene is possibly TRBD1 (6 bases). The CDR3 is 13 amino acids. Germline V gene sequence: CDR1 SQVTM, CDR2 ANQGSEA. Written as DNA, the CDR3 is TGCAACGTTCGAGCAGGGGACAATCAGCTCCAGCATTTT. This codes for CNVRAGDNQLQHF.

Points on this clonotype: A junction end diverges from the germline sequence, so it may reflect a read error. CDR3 loop: CAITPGTSGAYEQYF. CDR3 nucleotides: TGTGCCATCACGCCGGGGACTAGCGGGGCCTACGAGCAGTACTTC. This chain connects TRBV4-1 to TRBJ2-7; 13 nucleotides align to TRBD2. Germline CDR1 and CDR2: MGHRA and YSYEKL. The CDR3 covers 15 residues.

J is TRBJ2-3 and V is TRBV6-6, with 7 bases lining up with TRBD2. V lost 8 bases to trimming and J lost 15 bases; unmatched junction nucleotides: 23. This CDR3 has 15 amino acids. Per germline, CDR1 MNHNY and CDR2 SVGAGI (reference sequence). CDR3 residues: CASYYRTGGTDTHYF. CDR3 in DNA: TGTGCCAGCTACTACAGGACGGGAGGTACAGATACCCACTATTTT.

This clonotype was counted at least ten times. The CDR3 DNA follows: TGCGCCAGTAAATCAGGGACAAGGAACACTGAAGCTTTCTTT. This translates into CASKSGTRNTEAFF. The rearrangement joins TRBV10-2 to TRBJ1-1; D might be TRBD1 (6 bases). This CDR3 comprises 14 residues. V was clipped by 9 bases and J by 1 base, with 15 bases between them. Germline CDR1 is WSHSY and CDR2 is SAAADI.

The V call is TRBV11-2, the J call TRBJ2-6, with 8 positions matching TRBD1. The CDR3 extends over 21 amino acids. From germline, CDR1 is SGHAT and CDR2 FQNNGV. The junction had 26 bases not matched to a gene; V was cut back by 5 bases and J by 8 bases. CDR3 amino acids: CASSMGGDRGISLSETNVLTF. The CDR3 nucleotides are TGTGCCAGCAGCATGGGGGGAGACAGGGGCATTTCCCTCTCTGAGACCAACGTCCTGACTTTC.

The V gene is TRBV5-1, the J gene TRBJ2-3, with 7 bases lining up with TRBD2. J was trimmed by 0 bases and V by 1 base; bases with no gene match: 5. This CDR3 spans 16 amino acids. Germline CDR1 and CDR2: SGHRS and YFSETQ. The CDR3 is CASSLNGGGSTDTQYF. The CDR3 region has the DNA TGCGCCAGCAGCTTGAACGGCGGGGGAAGCACAGATACGCAGTATTTT.

Turning to this clonotype: This is likely a read error, given that the CDR3 carries no conserved phenylalanine or tryptophan at its end. V usage is TRBV11-2 and J usage is TRBJ2-2; tentatively, D is TRBD2 (6 bases). The CDR3 length is 17 residues. The germline V gene has CDR1 SGHAT and CDR2 FQNNGV. The chain's CDR3 is CANSLALGGANTRELFY. The CDR3 DNA reads TGTGCCAACAGCTTAGCATTAGGAGGGGCGAACACCAGGGAACTGTTTTAT.

The CDR3 sequence is CASREGGGYTDTQYF. The CDR3 bases are TGTGCCAGCCGGGAAGGGGGGGGGTACACAGATACGCAGTATTTT. The V call is TRBV4-2, the J call TRBJ2-3, with D possibly matching TRBD2 (7 bases). Trimming cost V 8 bases and J 2 bases, with 17 bases left between them. CDR3 length equals 15 residues. Germline V gene lookup returns CDR1 LGHNA and CDR2 YNFKEQ.

Of note for this clonotype: An end of the junction does not agree with germline; a read error may underlie this. The chain carries TRBV4-3 and TRBJ2-3; 14 bases map to TRBD2. CDR1 and CDR2 from the germline V gene are LGHNA and YSLEER. CDR3 length: 16 amino acids. The chain's CDR3 is CASSQGLAGVVDTKYF. CDR3 nucleotides: TGCGCCAGCAGCCAGGGACTAGCGGGAGTGGTGGATACGAAGTATTTT.

This clonotype came up a few times. The conserved phenylalanine or tryptophan normally closing the CDR3 is absent here, so this likely arose from a read error. This chain uses TRBV6-1 with TRBJ2-7; D gene unclear. V was cut by 1 base and J by 2 bases, with 9 bases left in between. This CDR3 has 14 amino acids. The germline gives CDR1 MNHNS, CDR2 SASEGT. The DNA for the CDR3 is TGTGCCAGCAGTGAAGTCGGCAGCGCCTACGAGCAGTACTGC. Translation: CASSEVGSAYEQYC.

This clonotype was detected ten times or more. The chain employs TRBV28 and TRBJ2-7, with TRBD2 identical over 13 bases. Germline CDR1 reads MDHEN; CDR2 reads SYDVKM. This CDR3 comprises 14 residues. V shed 5 bases and J 5 bases; nucleotides not matched to a gene: 3. The CDR3 spells CASSRGTSGNEQYF. The CDR3 DNA is TGTGCCAGCAGTCGGGGGACTAGCGGGAACGAGCAGTACTTC.

As concerns this clonotype: The junction departs from the called germline gene at one end, perhaps through a read error. The CDR3 coding sequence is TGTGCCACCAGTTTGGACGTTACCTACGAGCAGTACTTC. Encoded protein: CATSLDVTYEQYF. The chain employs TRBV6-2 or TRBV6-3 and TRBJ2-7, with D hard to call. CDR3 size: 13 residues. In germline, CDR1 is MNHEY, CDR2 SVGEGT.

This clonotype has only a few counts. This chain uses TRBV6-5 with TRBJ2-3; the match to TRBD2 covers 8 bases. The ends lost 6 bases at V and 7 bases at J; junction bases unmatched: 12. Per germline, CDR1 MNHEY and CDR2 SVGAGI. The CDR3 has 15 residues. The CDR3 region has the DNA TGTGCCAGCAGGGTCGGGGGACTAGGTACGCATACGCAGTATTTT. This sequence encodes CASRVGGLGTHTQYF.